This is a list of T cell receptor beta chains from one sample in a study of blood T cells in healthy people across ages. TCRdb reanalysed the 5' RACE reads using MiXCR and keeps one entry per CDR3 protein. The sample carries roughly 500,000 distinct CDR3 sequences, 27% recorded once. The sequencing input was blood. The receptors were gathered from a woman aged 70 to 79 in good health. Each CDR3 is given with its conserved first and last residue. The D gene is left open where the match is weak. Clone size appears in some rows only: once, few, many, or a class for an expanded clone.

CDR3nt: TGCGCCAGCAGCTTCTCCCCCAGTACTGGTGAAGCTTTCTTT
CDR3aa: CASSFSPSTGEAFF
j_gene: TRBJ1-1
d_gene: NA
abundance: NA
v_gene: TRBV5-1

CDR3nt: TGTGCCAGCAGTGACGGACAGAGCTCCTACAATGAGCAGTTCTTC
CDR3aa: CASSDGQSSYNEQFF
j_gene: TRBJ2-1
d_gene: NA
abundance: few
v_gene: TRBV6-4

CDR3nt: TGTGCCACCAGCAGAGGAGTGGGTCGGACAGGGGTGGACACTGAAGCTTTCTTT
CDR3aa: CATSRGVGRTGVDTEAFF
j_gene: TRBJ1-1
d_gene: TRBD1
abundance: few
v_gene: TRBV15

CDR3nt: TGTGCCAGCAGCTTTTTTAACAACCAAGAGACCCAGTACTTC
CDR3aa: CASSFFNNQETQYF
j_gene: TRBJ2-5
d_gene: NA
abundance: many
v_gene: TRBV7-9

CDR3nt: TGTGCCAGCAGACTTACAGGGGGCGACGAGCAGTACTTC
CDR3aa: CASRLTGGDEQYF
j_gene: TRBJ2-7
d_gene: TRBD1
abundance: NA
v_gene: TRBV5-5

CDR3nt: TGTGCCAGCAGCTTAGCGTCGGTGGGTGGAAACACCATATATTTT
CDR3aa: CASSLASVGGNTIYF
j_gene: TRBJ1-3
d_gene: NA
abundance: few
v_gene: TRBV7-2

CDR3nt: TGCAGTGCGGTCTCCTACGAGCAGTACTTC
CDR3aa: CSAVSYEQYF
j_gene: TRBJ2-7
d_gene: NA
abundance: NA
v_gene: TRBV20-1

CDR3nt: TGTGCCAGCAAGCCCGGGACAGCTTACAATGAGCAGTTCTTC
CDR3aa: CASKPGTAYNEQFF
j_gene: TRBJ2-1
d_gene: TRBD1
abundance: NA
v_gene: TRBV12-3/TRBV12-4

CDR3nt: TGTGCCACCTCGGACATTACAGAGACCCAGTACTTC
CDR3aa: CATSDITETQYF
j_gene: TRBJ2-5
d_gene: NA
abundance: NA
v_gene: TRBV19

CDR3nt: TGTGCCAGCAGCCAGTCGCGGGGGGCGACAGATACGCAGTATTTT
CDR3aa: CASSQSRGATDTQYF
j_gene: TRBJ2-3
d_gene: TRBD2
abundance: NA
v_gene: TRBV4-2

CDR3nt: TGTGCCAGCTCACCGTACGAGACAGACCTTACGAGGGGAAACACCATATATTTT
CDR3aa: CASSPYETDLTRGNTIYF
j_gene: TRBJ1-3
d_gene: NA
abundance: NA
v_gene: TRBV18

CDR3nt: TGCGCCAGCACCTACGCACTTACAGCGACGAACACTGAAGCTTTCTTT
CDR3aa: CASTYALTATNTEAFF
j_gene: TRBJ1-1
d_gene: NA
abundance: NA
v_gene: TRBV4-3

CDR3nt: TGTGCCAGCAGCTCAGAGCGGGGGGGCCTGGCAGATACGCAGTATTTT
CDR3aa: CASSSERGGLADTQYF
j_gene: TRBJ2-3
d_gene: TRBD2
abundance: few
v_gene: TRBV7-2

CDR3nt: TGTGCCATCAGTGATAATGGGTCAACGAGAGGCTACACCTTC
CDR3aa: CAISDNGSTRGYTF
j_gene: TRBJ1-2
d_gene: NA
abundance: NA
v_gene: TRBV10-3

CDR3nt: TGCGCCAGCAGCCAAGATGGGCAGGGAGGAGGCTACACCTTC
CDR3aa: CASSQDGQGGGYTF
j_gene: TRBJ1-2
d_gene: NA
abundance: NA
v_gene: TRBV4-1

CDR3nt: TGCGCCAGCAGCGGCGGGGACCACTCCTACAATGGGCAGTTCTTC
CDR3aa: CASSGGDHSYNGQFF
j_gene: TRBJ2-1
d_gene: NA
abundance: NA
v_gene: TRBV5-1

CDR3nt: TGTGCCAGCAGTTACAGGGATTTTCGGGGCAATCAGCCCCAGCATTTT
CDR3aa: CASSYRDFRGNQPQHF
j_gene: TRBJ1-5
d_gene: NA
abundance: NA
v_gene: TRBV6-2/TRBV6-3

CDR3nt: TGTGCCAGCAGCTCCGGGACCGACGGACGTGAAGCTTTCTTT
CDR3aa: CASSSGTDGREAFF
j_gene: TRBJ1-1
d_gene: NA
abundance: once
v_gene: TRBV7-9

CDR3nt: TGCAGCTGGACAGAGGGGTCAGAGACCCAGTACTTC
CDR3aa: CSWTEGSETQYF
j_gene: TRBJ2-5
d_gene: NA
abundance: NA
v_gene: TRBV20-1

CDR3nt: TGTGCCAGCAGCCAAGGTGGACAGGGGGGGTGGGAGCAGTACTTC
CDR3aa: CASSQGGQGGWEQYF
j_gene: TRBJ2-5
d_gene: TRBD1
abundance: NA
v_gene: TRBV3-1

CDR3nt: TGTGCCAGCTCACCACCGGCGAGCGGGGGTATCTATGAGCAGTTCTTC
CDR3aa: CASSPPASGGIYEQFF
j_gene: TRBJ2-1
d_gene: TRBD2
abundance: NA
v_gene: TRBV18

CDR3nt: TGTGCCACCCATAGAGAGGCAGATACGCAGTATTTT
CDR3aa: CATHREADTQYF
j_gene: TRBJ2-3
d_gene: NA
abundance: NA
v_gene: TRBV12-3/TRBV12-4

CDR3nt: TGCAGTGCTAGGGGACAGGGGGTAGAGACCCAGTACTTC
CDR3aa: CSARGQGVETQYF
j_gene: TRBJ2-5
d_gene: TRBD1
abundance: NA
v_gene: TRBV20-1

CDR3nt: TGTGCCAGCAGTTCGACAGGGGTTCAGCCCGGGGAGCTGTTTTTT
CDR3aa: CASSSTGVQPGELFF
j_gene: TRBJ2-2
d_gene: TRBD1
abundance: NA
v_gene: TRBV6-5

CDR3nt: TGTGCCAGCAGTTACTCGACGGGGGGTACCTACGAGCAGTACTTC
CDR3aa: CASSYSTGGTYEQYF
j_gene: TRBJ2-7
d_gene: TRBD2
abundance: few
v_gene: TRBV6-2/TRBV6-3

CDR3nt: TGTGCCAGCGCGAGCGAGACCCAGTACTTC
CDR3aa: CASASETQYF
j_gene: TRBJ2-5
d_gene: NA
abundance: few
v_gene: TRBV7-6

CDR3nt: TGTGCCTCGTCAGGGGGCCCAGCAACTAATGAAAAACTGTTTTTT
CDR3aa: CASSGGPATNEKLFF
j_gene: TRBJ1-4
d_gene: TRBD1
abundance: few
v_gene: TRBV10-3

CDR3nt: TGTGCCAGCAGTCTCGGACTAGCGGTCCACGAGCAGTACTTC
CDR3aa: CASSLGLAVHEQYF
j_gene: TRBJ2-7
d_gene: TRBD2
abundance: NA
v_gene: TRBV7-9

CDR3nt: TGCAGTGCTAGTGTACGGGGGAACTACGGCTACACCTTC
CDR3aa: CSASVRGNYGYTF
j_gene: TRBJ1-2
d_gene: NA
abundance: NA
v_gene: TRBV20-1

CDR3nt: TGCGCCAGCAGCCAATTGGCACAGGGAACTGAAGCTTTCTTT
CDR3aa: CASSQLAQGTEAFF
j_gene: TRBJ1-1
d_gene: NA
abundance: many
v_gene: TRBV4-1

CDR3nt: TGTGCCAGCAGCTTATATGCCGGGGGGGTGGCAGATGAGCAGTTCTTC
CDR3aa: CASSLYAGGVADEQFF
j_gene: TRBJ2-1
d_gene: TRBD2
abundance: few
v_gene: TRBV7-9

CDR3nt: TGCGCCAGCAGCCAAGGACAGATAAAAGAGACCCAGTACTTC
CDR3aa: CASSQGQIKETQYF
j_gene: TRBJ2-5
d_gene: NA
abundance: NA
v_gene: TRBV4-1

CDR3nt: TGCGCCAGCAGCCAGGAGGCGGGGCGAGGAGAGACCCAGTACTTC
CDR3aa: CASSQEAGRGETQYF
j_gene: TRBJ2-5
d_gene: NA
abundance: few
v_gene: TRBV4-3

CDR3nt: TGTGCCAGCAGCTTATTGTTGATGGCAAGCACAGATACGCAGTATTTT
CDR3aa: CASSLLLMASTDTQYF
j_gene: TRBJ2-3
d_gene: NA
abundance: NA
v_gene: TRBV7-6

CDR3nt: TGCAGTGCTAGAGAGGCAGAGTGGAGTACAGATACGCAGTATTTT
CDR3aa: CSAREAEWSTDTQYF
j_gene: TRBJ2-3
d_gene: NA
abundance: NA
v_gene: TRBV20-1

CDR3nt: TGTGCCAGCAGGGGGATCGGAGTCACGGGGAACACTGAAGCTTTCTTT
CDR3aa: CASRGIGVTGNTEAFF
j_gene: TRBJ1-1
d_gene: NA
abundance: NA
v_gene: TRBV27

CDR3nt: TGTGCCAGCTCACCATCCACAGATACGCAGCATTTT
CDR3aa: CASSPSTDTQHF
j_gene: TRBJ1-5
d_gene: NA
abundance: NA
v_gene: TRBV18

CDR3nt: TGCGCCAGCAGCCAGGGACTAGCGGGAGTCTATGAGCAGTTCTTC
CDR3aa: CASSQGLAGVYEQFF
j_gene: TRBJ2-1
d_gene: TRBD2
abundance: NA
v_gene: TRBV4-3

CDR3nt: TGTGCCAGCAGCTACAGGGATAGCTATGGCTACACCTTC
CDR3aa: CASSYRDSYGYTF
j_gene: TRBJ1-2
d_gene: NA
abundance: few
v_gene: TRBV7-6

CDR3nt: TGCGCCAGCAGCTTGGGTTCGACAGGGCACCAAGAGACCCAGTACTTC
CDR3aa: CASSLGSTGHQETQYF
j_gene: TRBJ2-5
d_gene: TRBD1
abundance: NA
v_gene: TRBV5-1

CDR3nt: TGCAGCGTCCCTCGGGCTGAAGCTTTCTTT
CDR3aa: CSVPRAEAFF
j_gene: TRBJ1-1
d_gene: NA
abundance: NA
v_gene: TRBV29-1

CDR3nt: TGCGCCAGCAGCCAAGATTTCGGACAGACGAACACTGAAGCTTTCTTT
CDR3aa: CASSQDFGQTNTEAFF
j_gene: TRBJ1-1
d_gene: NA
abundance: NA
v_gene: TRBV4-3

CDR3nt: TGTGCCAGCAGTGAAGCGAGGGCAGGGGGTCAACTGTTTTTT
CDR3aa: CASSEARAGGQLFF
j_gene: TRBJ1-4
d_gene: TRBD1
abundance: NA
v_gene: TRBV6-1

CDR3nt: TGTGCCAGCAGTTTGGCCGGGGGGGCGCCCAATGAGCAGTTCTTC
CDR3aa: CASSLAGGAPNEQFF
j_gene: TRBJ2-1
d_gene: TRBD2
abundance: few
v_gene: TRBV12-3/TRBV12-4

CDR3nt: TGTACCAGCAGCTCCGCCAACACAGATACGCAGTATTTT
CDR3aa: CTSSSANTDTQYF
j_gene: TRBJ2-3
d_gene: NA
abundance: few
v_gene: TRBV7-2

CDR3nt: TGTGCCAGCAGTCAAGCGGGGGGACCGCACTACGAGCAGTACTTC
CDR3aa: CASSQAGGPHYEQYF
j_gene: TRBJ2-7
d_gene: TRBD2
abundance: NA
v_gene: TRBV6-1

CDR3nt: TGTGCCAGCAGGTTGACAGGGGTGGGCGCAGATACGCAGTATTTT
CDR3aa: CASRLTGVGADTQYF
j_gene: TRBJ2-3
d_gene: TRBD1
abundance: few
v_gene: TRBV7-2

CDR3nt: TGTGCCATCAGTGCGGGGGGGCGCAAAGAGACCCAGTACTTC
CDR3aa: CAISAGGRKETQYF
j_gene: TRBJ2-5
d_gene: TRBD2
abundance: NA
v_gene: TRBV10-3

CDR3nt: TGTGCCAGCAGCGATACCGGGACACTTGGAAGACCCCTCCACTTT
CDR3aa: CASSDTGTLGRPLHF
j_gene: TRBJ1-6
d_gene: NA
abundance: few
v_gene: TRBV11-3

CDR3nt: TGTGCCAGCAGTTCCGGGTCCCAGCATTTT
CDR3aa: CASSSGSQHF
j_gene: TRBJ1-5
d_gene: NA
abundance: few
v_gene: TRBV6-6

CDR3nt: TGCAGTGTGAGCACAGGGGGTTCCTACGAGCAGTACTTC
CDR3aa: CSVSTGGSYEQYF
j_gene: TRBJ2-7
d_gene: TRBD1
abundance: NA
v_gene: TRBV20-1

CDR3nt: TGTGCCAGCAGTTTGTATTCGACAGTACCGTTCTTC
CDR3aa: CASSLYSTVPFF
j_gene: TRBJ2-1
d_gene: NA
abundance: NA
v_gene: TRBV12-3/TRBV12-4

CDR3nt: TGTGCCAGCAGCTTCAAGACCTCTGGGGCCAACGTCCTGACTTTC
CDR3aa: CASSFKTSGANVLTF
j_gene: TRBJ2-6
d_gene: NA
abundance: NA
v_gene: TRBV7-9

CDR3nt: TGTGCCAGCAGCCAAGACCCAGCGGGGGGCTTAAACATTCGGTACTTC
CDR3aa: CASSQDPAGGLNIRYF
j_gene: TRBJ2-4
d_gene: TRBD2
abundance: few
v_gene: TRBV3-1

CDR3nt: TGTGCCAGCAGTGAAGGAGGGGGGGATTTTCAGCAGTACTTC
CDR3aa: CASSEGGGDFQQYF
j_gene: TRBJ2-7
d_gene: NA
abundance: few
v_gene: TRBV25-1

CDR3nt: TGCAGTGCGAGCACAGGGTACGGGGGTGGTGGGGCCAACGTCCTGACTTTC
CDR3aa: CSASTGYGGGGANVLTF
j_gene: TRBJ2-6
d_gene: NA
abundance: many
v_gene: TRBV20-1

CDR3nt: TGCAGTGCCTTAACAGGGGTGAATGGCTACACCTTC
CDR3aa: CSALTGVNGYTF
j_gene: TRBJ1-2
d_gene: TRBD1
abundance: NA
v_gene: TRBV20-1

CDR3nt: TGTGCCAGCATCATGGGGGGGATTCAAGAGACCCAGTACTTC
CDR3aa: CASIMGGIQETQYF
j_gene: TRBJ2-5
d_gene: TRBD2
abundance: NA
v_gene: TRBV7-2

CDR3nt: TGCAGTGCTAGACAGGAGGCACCAGAGACCCAGTACTTC
CDR3aa: CSARQEAPETQYF
j_gene: TRBJ2-5
d_gene: NA
abundance: NA
v_gene: TRBV20-1

CDR3nt: TGCGCCAGCAGCCAAGATCGGAGGGGGGCTGAAGCTTTCTTT
CDR3aa: CASSQDRRGAEAFF
j_gene: TRBJ1-1
d_gene: NA
abundance: few
v_gene: TRBV4-3